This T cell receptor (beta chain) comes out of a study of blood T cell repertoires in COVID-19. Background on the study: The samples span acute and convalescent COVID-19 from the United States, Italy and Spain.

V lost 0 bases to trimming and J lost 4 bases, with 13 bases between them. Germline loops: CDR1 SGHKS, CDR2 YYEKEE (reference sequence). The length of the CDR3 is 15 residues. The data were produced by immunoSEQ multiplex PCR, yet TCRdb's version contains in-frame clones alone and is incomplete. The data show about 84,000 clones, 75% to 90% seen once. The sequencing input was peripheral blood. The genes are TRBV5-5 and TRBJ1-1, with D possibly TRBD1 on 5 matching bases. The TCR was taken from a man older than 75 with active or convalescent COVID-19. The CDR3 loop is CASSLVSAGGTEAFF. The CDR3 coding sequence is TGTGCCAGCAGCTTGGTTTCGGCCGGGGGCACTGAAGCTTTCTTT.